The 9 T cell receptor beta chains presented below share a single source sample, sequenced in a study of CXCR3-negative and CXCR3-positive naive CD8 T cells (dated by TCRdb to about 2019). Sequencing relied on a NextSeq 550. The Human TCR Profiling Kit (MiLaboratory) was used to make UMI-labeled 5' RACE TRB cDNA libraries. Following reprocessing of the reads by TCRdb, the data hold one row per CDR3 protein sequence and no DNA is available. The sample table includes some 9,600 distinct CDR3 sequences. Together, the top ten hold approximately 0.93% of the sample. Sequencing input: naive CXCR3- CD8+ T cells from blood. The sample's cell subset or site label, decoded: CD45RO-CCR7+CD27+CD95- naive CD8+ T cells lacking CXCR3 (TNR3-). The receptor source for this set is a human donor in good health. Some clones in this sample may be carry-over from other donors' samples.

Measured by frequency, this clonotype is medium-sized (0.01 to 0.1%). The V call is TRBV7-9, the J call TRBJ2-3; TCRdb lists TRBD2, though no DNA is available to test this call. CDR3 length: 18 amino acids. The germline CDR1 and CDR2 sequences are SEHNR and FQNEAQ (reference sequence). The CDR3 loop is CASSTDSRLAANTDTQYF.

This clonotype is deemed medium-sized by its frequency. The J gene is TRBJ1-2, the V gene TRBV6-6. Germline CDR1 reads MNHNY; CDR2 reads SVGAGI (reference sequence). This CDR3 has 16 residues. This CDR3 reads CASSYPPVGANYGYTF.

The chain employs TRBV20-1 and TRBJ2-3; as DNA is missing, the TRBD2 call by TCRdb cannot be tested. The CDR3 length is 18 residues. CDR1 is DFQATT and CDR2 is SNEGSKA in the germline V gene (reference sequence). CDR3 residues: CSARPTSGRPPSTDTQYF.

The chain recombines TRBV28 with TRBJ2-5; the TRBD2 assignment by TCRdb is unverifiable without DNA. Germline CDR1 is MDHEN and CDR2 is SYDVKM. This CDR3 is 15 amino acids long. CDR3 sequence: CASSSPGPDGRTQYF. Using reference TRBV28 and TRBJ2-5 for the parts outside the CDR3, the full variable domain is DVKVTQSSRYLVKRTGEKVFLECVQDMDHENMFWYRQDPGLGLRLIYFSYDVKMKEKGDIPEGYSVSREKKERFSLILESASTNQTSMYLCASSSPGPDGRTQYFGPGTRLLVL.

The V call is TRBV6-5, the J call TRBJ2-1; absent DNA, TCRdb's TRBD1 call cannot be checked. This CDR3 has 15 amino acids. Per germline, CDR1 MNHEY and CDR2 SVGAGI. The chain's CDR3 is CASMGHPSSYNEQFF.

The chain combines TRBV18 with TRBJ2-7; TCRdb gives TRBD1 as the D gene, but with no DNA this cannot be confirmed. The CDR3 totals 15 residues. CDR1 and CDR2 (germline): KGHSH, LQKENI. The CDR3 is CASSPGRASSYEQYF.

Considering frequency, this clonotype is medium-sized. V is TRBV3-1 and J is TRBJ2-1. CDR1 LGHDT and CDR2 YNNKEL come from the germline V gene (reference sequence). This CDR3 contains 15 residues. The CDR3 loop reads CASSHPDRSYNEQFF.

Considering frequency, this clonotype is medium-sized. The V call is TRBV12-3 or TRBV12-4, the J call TRBJ1-1; the D call of TRBD1 rests on TCRdb alone, since no DNA is present to check it. The length of the CDR3 is 13 residues. The chain's CDR3 is CASSLPGGTEAFF.

This clonotype shows up as medium-sized (0.01 to 0.1%) by frequency. The V call is TRBV7-2, the J call TRBJ2-3. The CDR3 runs to 15 residues. Germline CDR1 SGHTA, CDR2 FQGNSA. The CDR3 loop is CASSVDWFSTDTQYF.